Listed here are 3 T cell receptor beta chains from one sample, sequenced in a study of T cell changes during pregnancy in multiple sclerosis. Produced via immunoSEQ multiplex PCR; TCRdb's table is partial and in-frame only. The table includes under 75,000 clones, around 90% detected once. This specimen consisted of CD4+ T cells from peripheral blood mononuclear cells, obtained after pregnancy. Receptors originate from a female donor with multiple sclerosis, enrolled in a pregnancy study.

This chain connects TRBV4-2 to TRBJ2-3; TRBD2 matches 8 bases. The CDR3 loop spans 16 amino acids. Germline V gene sequence: CDR1 LGHNA, CDR2 YNFKEQ. V lost 1 base, J lost 4 bases, and 7 bases stayed unmatched. The CDR3 region is CASSQGISGNSDTQYF. The DNA of the CDR3 is TGTGCCAGCAGCCAAGGGATTAGCGGGAACTCAGATACGCAGTATTTT.

The chain uses TRBV6-1 and TRBJ2-7, with D unclear. This CDR3 is built from 11 residues. Trimming stripped 6 bases from V and 3 bases from J, with 6 bases between. Germline CDR1 MNHNS, CDR2 SASEGT. The CDR3 protein is CASRAFYEQYF. CDR3 bases: TGTGCCAGCAGAGCCTTCTACGAGCAGTACTTC.

This chain joins TRBV18 and TRBJ2-4; maybe TRBD1 (5 bases). V was clipped by 3 bases and J by 1 base, with 10 bases between them. The CDR3 has 15 residues. Germline CDR1 is KGHSH and CDR2 is LQKENI. CDR3 sequence reads: CASSPSTGAKNIQYF. The CDR3 DNA follows: TGTGCCAGCTCACCCTCAACAGGTGCCAAAAACATTCAGTACTTC.